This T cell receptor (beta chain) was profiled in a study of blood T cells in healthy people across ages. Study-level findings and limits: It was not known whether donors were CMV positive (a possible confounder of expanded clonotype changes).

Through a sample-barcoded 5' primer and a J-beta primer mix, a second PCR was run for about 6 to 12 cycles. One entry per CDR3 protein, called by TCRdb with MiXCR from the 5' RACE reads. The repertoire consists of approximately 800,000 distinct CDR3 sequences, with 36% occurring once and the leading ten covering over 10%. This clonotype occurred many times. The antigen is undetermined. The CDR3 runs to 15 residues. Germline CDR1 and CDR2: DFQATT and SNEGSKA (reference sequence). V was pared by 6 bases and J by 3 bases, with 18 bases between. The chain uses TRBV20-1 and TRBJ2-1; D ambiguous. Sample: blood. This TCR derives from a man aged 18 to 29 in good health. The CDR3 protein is CSAPTRPLIYNEQFF. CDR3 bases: TGCAGTGCCCCAACCCGCCCCCTTATCTACAATGAGCAGTTCTTC.